This TCR beta chain was documented in a study of regulatory T cells in long-lasting Graves disease. V lost 1 base, J lost 2 bases, and 12 bases lay in between. The CDR3 contains 14 residues. Germline V gene data show CDR1 as SQVTM and CDR2 as ANQGSEA. Construction of TCR beta libraries relied on iRepertoire HTBI primers and on Arm-PCR targeting CDR3 regions. TCRdb independently ran MiXCR on the multiplex PCR reads; one entry per CDR3 protein. The sample shows 700,000 or so distinct CDR3 sequences, around 30% of them seen only once. Time point indicated: persistent/refractory GD, antithyroid drugs over 5 years with positive TRAb. RNA isolated from PBMCs was used to make the TCR library. Blood from the periphery, around 9 milliliters in all, was drawn into EDTA tubes.

The TCR comes from a female donor with Graves disease. J is TRBJ2-7 and V is TRBV29-1, with D possibly being TRBD1 (5 bases). The sample in question was peripheral blood mononuclear cells (PBMCs), obtained when the disease was refractory, from a patient treated with antithyroid drugs. CDR3 residues: CSVEGGRDPYEQYF. The CDR3 DNA sequence: TGCAGCGTTGAAGGGGGCAGGGATCCCTACGAGCAGTACTTC.